The next 31 T cell receptor beta chains were all read from a single sample in a study of shared clonotypes between healthy human individuals. Generated by immunoSEQ multiplex PCR, the TCRdb table keeps only in-frame clones and is missing some. The data contain roughly 380,000 clones, approximately 97% of them seen just once; the ten biggest clones take up around 0.3%. Sequenced: memory CD8+ T cells sorted from blood. Described subset: CD45RO+ cells pooled with CCR7-negative TemRA cells. Every receptor here comes from a man aged 25-40 years in good health.

V and J are TRBV30 and TRBJ2-3; no firm D call. Germline CDR1 reads GTSNPN; CDR2 reads SVGIG (reference sequence). V shed 0 bases and J shed 2 bases, with 6 bases lying between them. The CDR3 covers 13 residues. Here the CDR3 reads CAWSVRLTDTQYF. The CDR3 DNA reads as TGTGCCTGGAGTGTGCGACTCACAGATACGCAGTATTTT.

The gene calls are TRBV19 and TRBJ2-3; the D gene is possibly TRBD2 (5 bases). In germline, CDR1 is LNHDA, CDR2 SQIVND (reference sequence). V lost 8 bases and J lost 1, with 13 bases in between. CDR3 length equals 14 residues. The CDR3 here is CASSTGWGTDTQYF. The CDR3 nucleotides are TGTGCCAGTTCTACGGGGTGGGGCACAGATACGCAGTATTTT.

V is TRBV4-1 and J is TRBJ2-7; 7 bases agree with TRBD2. The CDR3 runs to 18 residues. J lost 3 bases, V lost 5 bases, and 19 bases had no gene match. Germline assignment: CDR1 MGHRA and CDR2 YSYEKL. The CDR3 nucleotides are TGCGCCAGCAGCTCACGAATTACAGACCGGGACTACCACTACGAGCAGTACTTC. This gives the protein CASSSRITDRDYHYEQYF.

The rearrangement uses TRBV10-3 and TRBJ1-4; D gene ambiguous. CDR1 and CDR2 from the germline V gene are ENHRY and SYGVKD. The CDR3 covers 12 residues. Trimming removed 5 bases from V and 4 bases from J, with 5 bases in between. The CDR3 bases are TGTGCCATCAGTCCGAATAATGAAAAACTGTTTTTT. Residues: CAISPNNEKLFF.

The chain has TRBV28 and TRBJ2-3; the D gene is possibly TRBD2 (5 bases). Trimming took 6 bases from V and 0 from J, leaving 13 bases between them. Per germline, CDR1 MDHEN and CDR2 SYDVKM. The CDR3 length is 15 residues. CDR3 protein: CASSTFGVSTDTQYF. CDR3 DNA: TGTGCCAGCAGCACCTTCGGGGTTAGCACAGATACGCAGTATTTT.

The J gene is TRBJ1-5, the V gene TRBV11-2, with 7 positions matching TRBD1. Unmatched junction bases numbered 5, after V lost 1 base and J lost 2 bases. The CDR3 has 16 residues. Germline V lookup: CDR1 SGHAT, CDR2 FQNNGV. CDR3 region: CASSLGRGLGNQPQHF. For the CDR3, the DNA is TGTGCCAGCAGCTTAGGGAGGGGGCTCGGCAATCAGCCCCAGCATTTT.

The chain joins TRBV28 to TRBJ1-3; tentatively, D is TRBD1 (6 bases). V was shortened by 3 bases and J by 0 bases, with 9 bases between the two germline ends. The CDR3 is 15 amino acids. Germline V gives CDR1 MDHEN, CDR2 SYDVKM. In DNA form, the CDR3 reads TGTGCCAGCAGTTTCAGGGGCTCCTCTGGAAACACCATATATTTT. It encodes CASSFRGSSGNTIYF.

In its sample, this clone was seen once. CDR3 nucleotides: TGTGCCAGTCAGGGTAGCACAGATACGCAGTATTTT. It specifies CASQGSTDTQYF. The chain has TRBV19 and TRBJ2-3; possibly TRBD1 for D (5 bases). V gave up 8 bases and J gave up 0 bases, with 6 bases separating them. This CDR3 is built from 12 residues. Germline CDR1 LNHDA, CDR2 SQIVND (reference sequence).

V is TRBV4-1 and J is TRBJ1-5; D gene uncertain. Per germline, CDR1 MGHRA and CDR2 YSYEKL. Trimming stripped 0 bases from V and 2 bases from J, with 5 bases between. This CDR3 contains 14 residues. Here the CDR3 DNA reads TGCGCCAGCAGCCAAGATGCCGGCAATCAGCCCCAGCATTTT. Amino acids: CASSQDAGNQPQHF.

This sequence joins TRBV6-4 and TRBJ2-3; D is unresolved. CDR3 length: 11 amino acids. V was cut by 3 bases and J by 8 bases, with 6 bases left in between. Germline-derived CDR1 and CDR2 are MRHNA and SNTAGT. CDR3 amino acids: CASSESGTQYF. In DNA, the CDR3 is TGTGCCAGCAGTGAAAGTGGTACGCAGTATTTT.

The genes are TRBV7-9 and TRBJ2-5; 9 bases match TRBD2. V lost 1 base, J lost 5 bases, and 11 bases stayed unmatched. CDR3 size: 17 residues. Germline assignment: CDR1 SEHNR and CDR2 FQNEAQ (reference sequence). The CDR3 DNA is TGTGCCAGCAGCTTAGATCGGCGGGAGGGCCGTCTGGAGACCCAGTACTTC. This encodes CASSLDRREGRLETQYF.

The chain recombines TRBV5-1 with TRBJ2-3; D is perhaps TRBD2 (6 bases). Germline CDR1 reads SGHRS; CDR2 reads YFSETQ. The CDR3 covers 14 residues. Trimming removed 4 bases at V and 6 bases at J, with 15 bases between. CDR3 nucleotide sequence: TGCGCCAGCAGCCCGGACTACCCACAGGATACGCAGTATTTT. This gives the protein CASSPDYPQDTQYF.

The chain links TRBV28 to TRBJ1-1; TRBD1 agrees at 7 bases. This CDR3 has 12 residues. Unmatched junction bases numbered 6, after V lost 11 bases and J lost 3 bases. CDR1 and CDR2 from the germline V gene are MDHEN and SYDVKM. CDR3 loop: CAGQGGDTEAFF. CDR3 DNA sequence: TGTGCCGGGCAGGGGGGAGACACTGAAGCTTTCTTT.

CDR3 residues: CASSSRDYGYTF. The CDR3 DNA follows: TGTGCCAGCAGTTCCAGGGACTATGGCTACACCTTC. The chain combines TRBV6-5 with TRBJ1-2; a possible D gene is TRBD1 (5 bases). Germline CDR1 reads MNHEY; CDR2 reads SVGAGI. The CDR3 runs 12 residues. V lost 4 bases and J lost 3, with 6 bases in between.

V and J are TRBV29-1 and TRBJ1-1; TRBD1 is a possible D gene (5 bases). The length of the CDR3 is 12 residues. V lost 7 bases and J 12 bases, leaving 21 bases between the germline ends. Germline V gene lookup returns CDR1 SQVTM and CDR2 ANQGSEA. The CDR3 is CSALGPSLATFF. The CDR3 DNA reads TGCAGCGCCCTGGGACCCTCCCTGGCGACTTTCTTT.

The chain uses TRBV28 and TRBJ2-7, with a tentative D call TRBD1 (5 bases). This CDR3 is 16 amino acids long. CDR1 MDHEN and CDR2 SYDVKM come from the germline V gene. The V gene lost 3 bases and the J gene lost 4 bases, with 19 bases spanning the gap. In DNA, the CDR3 is TGTGCCAGCAGTTTTACCCGACAGCGCCTAGGTTACGAGCAGTACTTC. It yields the protein CASSFTRQRLGYEQYF. The whole variable domain, remainder taken from reference TRBV28 and TRBJ2-7, is DVKVTQSSRYLVKRTGEKVFLECVQDMDHENMFWYRQDPGLGLRLIYFSYDVKMKEKGDIPEGYSVSREKKERFSLILESASTNQTSMYLCASSFTRQRLGYEQYFGPGTRLTVT.

For this clone: Other DNA sequences in this sample translate to the same CDR3. This chain uses TRBV19 with TRBJ2-7, with D possibly being TRBD1 (5 bases). The CDR3 covers 14 residues. V dropped 4 bases and J dropped 1 base, with 11 bases sitting between them. The V gene's germline CDR1 is LNHDA and CDR2 SQIVND (reference sequence). Here the CDR3 DNA reads TGTGCCAGTAGTAGGACATCCGGATCCTACGAGCAGTACTTC. Amino acids: CASSRTSGSYEQYF.

The chain is built from TRBV18 and TRBJ2-3; TRBD2 matches 12 bases. This CDR3 is 16 amino acids long. V dropped 3 bases and J dropped 2; count of bases not matched to a gene: 3. Germline V gene lookup returns CDR1 KGHSH and CDR2 LQKENI. Here the CDR3 reads CASSPGLAGTTDTQYF. CDR3 sequence (DNA): TGTGCCAGCTCACCCGGACTAGCGGGGACCACAGATACGCAGTATTTT.

The rearrangement links TRBV28 to TRBJ1-2; TRBD1 matches at 10 bases. Trimming at V came to 6 bases and at J to 7 bases, leaving 5 bases not matched to a gene. CDR1 and CDR2 from the germline V gene are MDHEN and SYDVKM. The CDR3 is made up of 13 amino acids. CDR3 protein: CASSLGTGVGYTF. The CDR3 bases are TGTGCCAGCAGCCTCGGGACAGGGGTTGGCTACACCTTC.

The rearrangement uses TRBV29-1 and TRBJ2-7; TRBD2 agrees at 7 bases. The CDR3 is 13 amino acids. Germline trimming cut 5 bases from V and 0 bases from J; bases unmatched to any gene: 4. Germline CDR1 and CDR2: SQVTM and ANQGSEA. The chain's CDR3 is CSVSGVGSYEQYF. The DNA of the CDR3 is TGCAGCGTTAGCGGGGTAGGCTCCTACGAGCAGTACTTC.

The genes are TRBV6-1 and TRBJ1-2; possible D gene TRBD1, 6 bases. Germline lookup yields CDR1 MNHNS and CDR2 SASEGT. This CDR3 region has 14 residues. Trimming removed 7 bases at V and 0 bases at J, with 12 bases between. The CDR3, as DNA: TGTGCCAGCAACCAAGGGGGAACTAACTATGGCTACACCTTC. It yields the protein CASNQGGTNYGYTF.

This clone turned up a few times. V and J are TRBV10-2 and TRBJ1-5; possibly TRBD1 for D (6 bases). CDR1 WSHSY and CDR2 SAAADI come from the germline V gene. V lost 2 bases and J 5 bases, leaving 10 bases between the germline ends. The CDR3 is 14 residues long. CDR3 DNA sequence: TGCGCCAGCAGTGAGAGGACAGCATATCAGCCCCAGCATTTT. Translated: CASSERTAYQPQHF.

The chain combines TRBV28 with TRBJ2-7; TRBD1 is a possible D gene (6 bases). The ends were cut back, 5 bases at V and 1 base at J, with 9 bases in the middle. The CDR3 runs to 13 residues. Germline CDR1 reads MDHEN; CDR2 reads SYDVKM. CDR3 protein: CASSGDRSYEQYF. The CDR3 DNA is TGTGCCAGCAGTGGAGACAGGTCCTACGAGCAGTACTTC.

The chain carries TRBV30 and TRBJ1-1; D remains unclear. CDR1 is GTSNPN, CDR2 SVGIG, per germline (reference sequence). The CDR3 contains 11 residues. V lost 0 bases, J lost 3 bases, and 2 bases lay in between. CDR3 region: CAWSVHTEAFF. In DNA form, the CDR3 reads TGTGCCTGGAGTGTACACACTGAAGCTTTCTTT.

The V call is TRBV6-1, the J call TRBJ2-7; 9 positions agree with TRBD1. Germline V gene sequence: CDR1 MNHNS, CDR2 SASEGT. This CDR3 has 15 residues. The J segment lost 5 bases and the V segment lost 6 bases, leaving 11 bases of the junction unmatched. The CDR3 sequence: CASRDKQGALDEQYF. CDR3 bases: TGTGCCAGCAGGGATAAACAGGGGGCGCTGGACGAGCAGTACTTC.

A remark on this clone: Other DNA variants within this sample encode the same CDR3. V is TRBV27 and J is TRBJ2-3; weak D call: TRBD2 (5 bases). CDR3 size: 12 residues. The V gene lost 6 bases and the J gene lost 6 bases, with 10 bases spanning the gap. Germline CDR1 is MNHEY and CDR2 is SMNVEV (reference sequence). The CDR3 sequence is CASSLLGDTQYF. The CDR3 DNA reads as TGTGCCAGCAGCCTACTAGGCGATACGCAGTATTTT.

V usage is TRBV29-1 and J usage is TRBJ2-1, with TRBD2 matching 11 bases. CDR1 is SQVTM, CDR2 ANQGSEA, per germline. This CDR3 spans 13 amino acids. CDR3 DNA: TGCGGGCTAGCGGGAGGCAACAACAATGAGCAGTTCTTC. This gives the protein CGLAGGNNNEQFF.

The genes are TRBV18 and TRBJ2-3; tentatively, D is TRBD2 (5 bases). With 3 bases removed from V and 2 bases from J, the gap between germline ends came to 9 bases. CDR1 KGHSH and CDR2 LQKENI come from the germline V gene. CDR3 length: 14 amino acids. CDR3 residues: CASSPSLATDTQYF. DNA of the CDR3: TGTGCCAGCTCACCGAGCCTAGCCACAGATACGCAGTATTTT. Based on the CDR3 plus reference TRBV18 and TRBJ2-3, the full variable domain is NAGVMQNPRHLVRRRGQEARLRCSPMKGHSHVYWYRQLPEEGLKFMVYLQKENIIDESGMPKERFSAEFPKEGPSILRIQQVVRGDSAAYFCASSPSLATDTQYFGPGTRLTVL.

The rearrangement joins TRBV6-5 to TRBJ2-7; the D gene could be TRBD1 or TRBD2 (5 bases each). Germline V lookup: CDR1 MNHEY, CDR2 SVGAGI. The CDR3 runs to 14 residues. The V end lost 5 bases, the J end lost 1 base, and 12 bases lay between the germline ends. Written as DNA, the CDR3 is TGTGCCAGCAGTGAGGGGTCAGCGTCCTACGAGCAGTACTTC. Encoded protein: CASSEGSASYEQYF.

This chain links TRBV28 with TRBJ1-2, with D uncertain. In germline, CDR1 is MDHEN, CDR2 SYDVKM. The CDR3 is made up of 12 amino acids. Trimming pared 2 bases from V and 4 bases from J, leaving 5 bases between. CDR3 nucleotide sequence: TGTGCCAGCAGTTTAAGCCGCTATGGCTACACCTTC. This translates into CASSLSRYGYTF.

This clone showed up just a few times. The rearrangement uses TRBV10-3 and TRBJ1-1, with D unresolved. CDR1 and CDR2 (germline): ENHRY, SYGVKD. The CDR3 totals 13 residues. V shed 4 bases and J shed 0 bases, with 6 bases lying between them. CDR3 bases: TGTGCCATCAGTGTAAATATGAACACTGAAGCTTTCTTT. Protein product: CAISVNMNTEAFF.